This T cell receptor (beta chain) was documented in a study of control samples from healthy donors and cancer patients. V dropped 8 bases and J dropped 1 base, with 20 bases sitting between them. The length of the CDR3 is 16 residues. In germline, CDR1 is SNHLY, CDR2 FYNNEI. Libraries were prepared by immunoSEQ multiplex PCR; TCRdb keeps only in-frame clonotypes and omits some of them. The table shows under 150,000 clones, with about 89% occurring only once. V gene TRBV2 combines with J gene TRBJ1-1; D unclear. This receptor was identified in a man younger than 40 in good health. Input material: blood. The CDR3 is CASVESPGVSNTEAFF. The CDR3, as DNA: TGTGCCAGCGTTGAAAGCCCGGGAGTATCGAACACTGAAGCTTTCTTT.